Sequencing of this T cell receptor beta chain was carried out in a study of T-cell reconstitution after alpha-beta-depleted transplantation in children. Germline CDR1 is SGHDN and CDR2 is FVKESK. The CDR3 sequence is 16 residues long. With 4 bases clipped from V and 1 base from J, the junction kept 6 bases outside the gene matches. As it was prepared, the TCRbeta library received unique molecular identifiers. MiXCR was run by TCRdb on the PCR reads, yielding one entry per CDR3 protein. The table lists about 90,000 distinct CDR3 sequences, 15% to 17% of them singletons. The sample in question was PBMCs, mostly from graft donor cells, obtained 180 days after TCRalphabeta/CD19-depleted stem cell transplant. The source of this sequence is a male patient between 2 and 15 years old who had a stem cell transplant for acute lymphoblastic leukemia, so the T cells may come from the graft donor. The chain combines TRBV14 with TRBJ2-7; 11 bases are a match to TRBD1. CDR3 DNA: TGTGCCAGCAGCCGGACCGGGACAGGGGGTTCCTACGAGCAGTACTTC. Translated, it gives CASSRTGTGGSYEQYF.